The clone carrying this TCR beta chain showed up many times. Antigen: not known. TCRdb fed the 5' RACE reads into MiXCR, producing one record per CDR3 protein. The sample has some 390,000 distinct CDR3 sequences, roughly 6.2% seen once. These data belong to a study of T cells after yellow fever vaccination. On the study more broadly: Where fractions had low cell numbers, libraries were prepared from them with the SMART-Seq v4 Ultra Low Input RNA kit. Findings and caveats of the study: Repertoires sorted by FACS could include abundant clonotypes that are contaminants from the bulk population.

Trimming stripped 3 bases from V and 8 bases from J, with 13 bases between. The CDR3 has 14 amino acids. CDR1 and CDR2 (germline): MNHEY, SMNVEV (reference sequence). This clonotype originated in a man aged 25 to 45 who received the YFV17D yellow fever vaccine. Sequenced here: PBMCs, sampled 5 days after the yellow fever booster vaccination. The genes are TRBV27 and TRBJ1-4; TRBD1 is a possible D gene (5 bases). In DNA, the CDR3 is TGTGCCAGCAGTTTCCAAGGGGTTGGGGAAAAACTGTTTTTT. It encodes CASSFQGVGEKLFF.